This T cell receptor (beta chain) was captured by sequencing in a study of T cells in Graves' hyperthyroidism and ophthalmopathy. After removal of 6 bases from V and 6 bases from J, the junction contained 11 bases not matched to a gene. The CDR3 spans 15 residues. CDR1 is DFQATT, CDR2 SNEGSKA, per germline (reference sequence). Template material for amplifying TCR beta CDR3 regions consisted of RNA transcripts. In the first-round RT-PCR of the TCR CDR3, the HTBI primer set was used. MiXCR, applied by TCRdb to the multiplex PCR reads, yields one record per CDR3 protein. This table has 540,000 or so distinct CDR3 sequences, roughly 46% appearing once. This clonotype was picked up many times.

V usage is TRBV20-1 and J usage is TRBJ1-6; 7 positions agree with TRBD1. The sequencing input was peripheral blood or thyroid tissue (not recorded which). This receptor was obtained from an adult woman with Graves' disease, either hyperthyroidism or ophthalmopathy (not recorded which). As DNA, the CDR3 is TGCAGTGCCAGGGACAGTAATGCCGCTAATTCACCCCTCCACTTT. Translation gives CSARDSNAANSPLHF.